One sample yielded the 7 T cell receptor beta chains listed below, sequenced in a study of T cell clonality in common variable immunodeficiency. Study-level results: Common variable immunodeficiency TCR beta sequences reportedly had fewer deletions and N-nucleotide insertions.

Repertoires were generated with immunoSEQ multiplex PCR, while TCRdb's copy carries only in-frame clones and drops some. This repertoire holds about 28,000 clones, and none appear only once. The antigens of these receptors remain unknown. Material: peripheral blood mononuclear cells. The receptors come from a human donor with common variable immunodeficiency.

This clone came up a few times. The read terminates 3 residues ahead of where the CDR3 ends, so the germline J gene completes it. The chain has TRBV7-8 and TRBJ2-2; TRBD1 matches 12 bases. After removal of 6 bases from V and 5 bases from J, the junction contained 10 bases not matched to a gene. This CDR3 is built from 17 residues. Germline values: CDR1 SGHVS, CDR2 FQNEAQ. The CDR3 reads CASRPTRDRGRTGELFF. The CDR3 bases that were read are TGTGCCAGCAGACCGACTCGGGACAGGGGGCGGACCGGGGAG. Full variable domain (missing parts from reference TRBV7-8 and TRBJ2-2): GAGVSQSPRYKVAKRGQDVALRCDPISGHVSLFWYQQALGQGPEFLTYFQNEAQLDKSGLPSDRFFAERPEGSVSTLKIQRTQQEDSAVYLCASRPTRDRGRTGELFFGEGSRLTVL.

This clone was found many times. The read ends 3 residues shy of where the CDR3 ends; the end is completed using the germline J gene. The chain has TRBV7-2 and TRBJ2-1; maybe TRBD1 (6 bases). The CDR3 has 15 amino acids. V lost 0 bases, J lost 6 bases, and 12 bases lay in between. Germline V gene lookup returns CDR1 SGHTA and CDR2 FQGNSA. Partial CDR3 DNA: TGTGCCAGCAGCTTAGCCAGGGGATTATTCAATGAG. It translates to CASSLARGLFNE. In full, the CDR3 is CASSLARGLFNEQFF.

Only a few counts were recorded for this clone. The CDR3 extends 3 residues past the end of the read, so its final part is completed from the germline J gene. V is TRBV20-1 and J is TRBJ2-1; 7 bases align to TRBD2. After removal of 0 bases from V and 4 bases from J, the junction contained 6 bases not matched to a gene. Germline CDR1 reads DFQATT; CDR2 reads SNEGSKA (reference sequence). This CDR3 contains 15 residues. CDR3 DNA (partial): TGCAGTGCTAGAGAACAGTGGGGGGGATACAATGAG. Residues: CSAREQWGGYNE. From start to end, the CDR3 is CSAREQWGGYNEQFF.

This clone was observed at least ten times. Coverage ceases 3 residues before the CDR3 finishes, and the germline J gene fills in the end. J is TRBJ2-7 and V is TRBV30; 7 positions match TRBD1. V lost 2 bases to trimming and J lost 2 bases; unmatched junction nucleotides: 9. The germline V gene encodes CDR1 GTSNPN and CDR2 SVGIG (reference sequence). This CDR3 is 15 amino acids long. The CDR3 bases that were read are TGTGCCTGGAGTACAGGGACAGCGTACCCCTACGAG. Protein sequence: CAWSTGTAYPYE. The whole CDR3 protein is CAWSTGTAYPYEQYF.

A remark on this clone: The observed sequence ends 3 residues before the CDR3 terminus, with the missing tail filled in from the germline J gene. This chain uses TRBV7-2 with TRBJ2-3; D not certain. This CDR3 is built from 14 residues. Per the germline V gene, CDR1 is SGHTA and CDR2 is FQGNSA. The ends were cut back, 3 bases at V and 3 bases at J, with 10 bases in the middle. The CDR3 sequence: CASSFGGATDTQYF. The part of the CDR3 DNA that was read is TGTGCCAGCAGCTTTGGCGGCGCTACAGATACG.

This clone came up many times. Coverage ceases 3 residues before the CDR3 finishes, and the germline J gene fills in the end. The chain joins TRBV20-1 to TRBJ1-5; 9 bases align to TRBD1. Germline CDR1 and CDR2: DFQATT and SNEGSKA (reference sequence). V lost 5 bases and J lost 3; bases outside the gene matches: 2. There are 13 residues in the CDR3. The CDR3 protein is CSARTGVNQPQHF. The CDR3 DNA, read in part, is TGCAGTGCTCGGACAGGGGTCAATCAGCCC.

This clone was detected a few times. The CDR3 goes on 3 residues after the read ends, and that part is filled in from the germline J gene. V usage is TRBV18 and J usage is TRBJ2-5; 8 bases agree with TRBD2. Unmatched junction bases numbered 8, after V lost 2 bases and J lost 3 bases. CDR1 and CDR2 (germline): KGHSH, LQKENI. The CDR3 contains 16 residues. The DNA read from the CDR3 is TGTGCCAGCTCACCAACACTAGCGGATACAAAAGAGACC. Protein product: CASSPTLADTKET. The whole CDR3 protein is CASSPTLADTKETQYF.